This T cell receptor beta chain was sequenced during a study of shared clonotypes between healthy human individuals. Study-level information: Every donor yielded three CD4 naive, three CD4 memory, two CD8 naive and one CD8 memory plate.

Germline V gives CDR1 SGHRS, CDR2 YFSETQ. This CDR3 spans 15 amino acids. Trimming took off 4 bases at V and 9 bases at J, with 20 bases between the two ends. The assay was immunoSEQ multiplex PCR, and TCRdb's table has in-frame clones only and misses some. This repertoire shows millions of clones, 85% to 95% found once; its top ten account for around 0.15%. The J gene is TRBJ2-1, the V gene TRBV5-1; possibly TRBD1 for D (6 bases). The clonotype originates from a man aged 18 to 30 in good health. The sequenced material came from naive CD4+ T cells sorted from blood. Subset defined: CD45RA+ positively selected. The CDR3 sequence is CASSPGTSTIFEQFF. The DNA of the CDR3 is TGCGCCAGCAGCCCAGGGACATCGACCATCTTTGAGCAGTTCTTC. The full variable domain, rest sourced from reference TRBV5-1 and TRBJ2-1, is KAGVTQTPRYLIKTRGQQVTLSCSPISGHRSVSWYQQTPGQGLQFLFEYFSETQRNKGNFPGRFSGRQFSNSRSEMNVSTLELGDSALYLCASSPGTSTIFEQFFGPGTRLTVL.